Listed below are T cell receptor beta chains from one sample, sequenced in a study of T cell repertoires in cytomegalovirus infection. TCRdb analysed the reads with MiXCR anew, one entry per CDR3 protein. This sample has about 220,000 distinct CDR3 sequences; around 35% occur once, and the top ten carry 55% to 60%. No antigen has been assigned to these receptors. The sample here was CD8+ T cells from cultured PBMCs, taken from culture after CMV antigen stimulation. Receptor source: a human donor in good health (CMV status not recorded). Some clones in this sample may be carry-over from other donors' samples. Both conserved end residues are part of each CDR3. Each record gives: J gene, V gene, clone size, CDR3 length, D gene, CDR3 protein, CDR3 DNA. A D gene is named only where the DNA matches it firmly. Where a row states a size, it is once, few, many or the class of an expanded clone; other rows omit it.

TRBJ2-5 TRBV7-3 many 13 - CASSLNSQETQYF TGTGCCAGCAGCTTAAACAGCCAAGAGACCCAGTACTTC
TRBJ2-4 TRBV5-1 many 14 - CASSLVASQNIQYF TGCGCCAGCAGCTTGGTTGCTAGCCAGAACATTCAGTACTTC
TRBJ2-1 TRBV6-1 few 18 TRBD1 CASSPSQYRTGSYNEQFF TGTGCCAGCAGCCCTTCTCAATACCGGACAGGCTCCTACAATGAGCAGTTCTTC
TRBJ2-7 TRBV7-8 - 14 - CASSLGGPQYEQYF TGTGCCAGCAGCTTAGGTGGGCCTCAATACGAGCAGTACTTC
TRBJ2-1 TRBV11-2 few 15 - CASSVGRSGGDEQFF TGTGCCAGCAGCGTCGGGAGAAGCGGCGGGGATGAGCAGTTCTTC
TRBJ2-2 TRBV20-1 - 16 - CSASPGWAGDTGELFF TGCAGTGCTAGCCCGGGATGGGCTGGGGACACCGGGGAGCTGTTTTTT
TRBJ2-1 TRBV7-8 few 17 - CASSLAPEGLDYNEQFF TGTGCCAGCAGCTTAGCGCCCGAGGGGCTGGACTACAATGAGCAGTTCTTC
TRBJ1-2 TRBV6-1 few 16 TRBD1 CASSLPGGTGNYGYTF TGTGCCAGCAGTCTACCCGGGGGGACAGGGAACTATGGCTACACCTTC
TRBJ2-7 TRBV4-1 - 15 TRBD2 CASSQRTSGRPEQYF TGCGCCAGCAGCCAACGGACTAGCGGGAGGCCCGAGCAGTACTTC
TRBJ1-2 TRBV15 - 14 - CATRKRGGDYGYTF TGTGCCACCAGGAAGAGGGGAGGTGACTATGGCTACACCTTC
TRBJ1-1 TRBV27 - 15 - CASSQRQVLNTEAFF TGTGCCAGCAGTCAAAGACAGGTACTAAACACTGAAGCTTTCTTT
TRBJ1-2 TRBV19 - 14 - CASSEGRSYYGYTF TGTGCCAGTAGTGAGGGCAGGAGTTACTATGGCTACACCTTC
TRBJ2-1 TRBV7-8 few 19 TRBD2 CASSFKRGGPVSSYNEQFF TGTGCCAGCAGCTTTAAACGGGGGGGCCCGGTGAGCTCCTACAATGAGCAGTTCTTC
TRBJ2-1 TRBV9 - 15 TRBD1 CASSPRDRGRDEQFF TGTGCCAGCAGCCCTCGGGACAGGGGGCGAGATGAGCAGTTCTTC
TRBJ1-1 TRBV27 - 14 - CASSSFQRGVEAFF TGTGCCAGCAGTTCCTTTCAGAGGGGAGTTGAAGCTTTCTTT
TRBJ2-1 TRBV2 - 17 TRBD2 CAQQGGASGSSNNEQFF TGTGCCCAGCAGGGAGGTGCTAGCGGGAGCAGTAACAATGAGCAGTTCTTC
TRBJ2-1 TRBV28 - 18 - CASSSLDLWRRIGNEQFF TGTGCCAGCAGTTCCCTTGACCTTTGGCGCCGAATTGGCAATGAGCAGTTCTTC
TRBJ1-5 TRBV5-6 - 13 - CASSYRSDQPQHF TGTGCCAGCAGCTACCGGTCCGATCAGCCCCAGCATTTT
TRBJ2-7 TRBV28 - 16 - CASSFSGARPVNEQYF TGTGCCAGCAGTTTCTCGGGGGCGCGGCCCGTAAACGAGCAGTACTTC
TRBJ1-2 TRBV12-3/TRBV12-4 few 15 - CASSGAQDDYYGYTF TGTGCCAGCAGTGGGGCACAGGACGACTACTATGGCTACACCTTC
TRBJ1-5 TRBV19 - 12 - CASKLGGQPQHF TGTGCCAGCAAATTAGGCGGTCAGCCCCAGCATTTT
TRBJ1-1 TRBV4-1 - 14 - CASRQDIENTEAFF TGCGCAAGCAGACAAGATATCGAGAACACGGAAGCTTTCTTT
TRBJ2-1 TRBV9 few 21 TRBD2 CASSVQTVPSGTPGSYNEQFF TGTGCCAGCAGCGTCCAAACTGTCCCTAGCGGGACCCCTGGCTCCTACAATGAGCAGTTCTTC
TRBJ2-7 TRBV7-6 many 17 - CASSLAQGGWGTYEQYF TGTGCCAGCAGCTTAGCACAGGGCGGGTGGGGGACCTACGAGCAGTACTTC
TRBJ1-2 TRBV19 - 15 - CASTASIGDLYGYTF TGTGCCAGTACCGCGTCCATCGGCGATCTCTATGGCTACACCTTC
TRBJ2-5 TRBV7-8 many 17 - CASSLAVRQPLQETQYF TGTGCCAGCAGCTTAGCAGTGAGACAACCACTTCAAGAGACCCAGTACTTC
TRBJ2-3 TRBV7-9 few 12 TRBD2 CASEASGSTQYF TGTGCCAGCGAAGCTAGCGGTAGTACGCAGTATTTT
TRBJ2-5 TRBV10-2 - 15 TRBD2 CASRLLGTSSKTQYF TGCGCCAGCAGATTACTAGGGACTAGCTCCAAGACCCAGTACTTC
TRBJ2-7 TRBV6-2/TRBV6-3 few 17 - CASSYSRPAGHTYEQYF TGTGCCAGCAGTTACTCGCGTCCAGCCGGACATACCTACGAGCAGTACTTC
TRBJ2-1 TRBV9 - 17 TRBD2 CASSVGLLAGGHDEQFF TGTGCCAGCAGCGTAGGGCTTCTAGCGGGAGGGCACGATGAGCAGTTCTTC
TRBJ2-1 TRBV7-3 - 13 - CASSPGPTLGTFF TGTGCCAGCAGCCCCGGGCCTACCCTGGGCACGTTCTTC
TRBJ2-1 TRBV28 - 12 - CASSSPRNEQFF TGTGCCAGCAGTTCCCCCCGGAATGAGCAGTTCTTC